A single sample gave rise to the 20 T cell receptor beta chains below, sequenced in a study of blood T cell repertoires in COVID-19. Sequencing used immunoSEQ multiplex PCR; TCRdb keeps in-frame clones, though not all of them. The table lists about 220,000 clones, 84% of them singletons, with just under 20% in the top ten. Sequences were obtained from peripheral blood. These receptors were obtained from a young man with active or convalescent COVID-19.

This clone was counted only a few times. This chain joins TRBV9 and TRBJ2-1; tentative D call: TRBD2 (6 bases). V lost 1 base to trimming and J lost 7 bases, with 15 bases between them. The CDR3 is made up of 15 amino acids. Germline V CDR1 and CDR2: SGDLS, YYNGEE. CDR3: CASSVMAGKTNEQFF. The CDR3, as DNA: TGTGCCAGCAGCGTAATGGCGGGAAAGACTAATGAGCAGTTCTTC. Full variable domain (missing parts from reference TRBV9 and TRBJ2-1): DSGVTQTPKHLITATGQRVTLRCSPRSGDLSVYWYQQSLDQGLQFLIQYYNGEERAKGNILERFSAQQFPDLHSELNLSSLELGDSALYFCASSVMAGKTNEQFFGPGTRLTVL.

This clone was seen only once. This chain connects TRBV29-1 to TRBJ2-1, with 9 nucleotides matching TRBD1. Germline trimming cut 4 bases from V and 8 bases from J; bases unmatched to any gene: 9. The germline V gene encodes CDR1 SQVTM and CDR2 ANQGSEA. CDR3 length equals 14 residues. The CDR3 loop is CSVVSRGQGYEQFF. The CDR3 DNA is TGCAGCGTTGTGTCTAGGGGACAGGGTTATGAGCAGTTCTTC.

The V and J genes are TRBV27 and TRBJ2-7; TRBD2 matches at 11 bases. The CDR3 contains 15 residues. Trimming at V came to 6 bases and at J to 4 bases, leaving 8 bases not matched to a gene. Germline values: CDR1 MNHEY, CDR2 SMNVEV (reference sequence). CDR3 nucleotides: TGTGCCAGCAGACGTAGCGGGGGGGGATTTTACGAGCAGTACTTC. It translates to CASRRSGGGFYEQYF.

V and J are TRBV28 and TRBJ2-6; TRBD1 matches at 8 bases. Germline values: CDR1 MDHEN, CDR2 SYDVKM. This CDR3 is built from 16 residues. J gave up 2 bases and V 8 bases, and 8 bases lay outside the gene matches. Here the CDR3 reads CASARQGTPGANVLTF. The CDR3 coding sequence is TGTGCCAGCGCAAGACAGGGGACCCCTGGGGCCAACGTCCTGACTTTC. The full variable domain, rest sourced from reference TRBV28 and TRBJ2-6, is DVKVTQSSRYLVKRTGEKVFLECVQDMDHENMFWYRQDPGLGLRLIYFSYDVKMKEKGDIPEGYSVSREKKERFSLILESASTNQTSMYLCASARQGTPGANVLTFGAGSRLTVL.

V usage is TRBV13 and J usage is TRBJ2-7; D may be TRBD2 (5 bases). The V end lost 5 bases, the J end lost 2 bases, and 16 bases lay between the germline ends. The length of the CDR3 is 15 residues. Germline values: CDR1 PRHDT, CDR2 FYEKMQ (reference sequence). CDR3 in amino acids: CASSLGRDLAYEQYF. CDR3 nucleotide sequence: TGTGCCAGCAGCCTTGGTCGGGATCTGGCCTACGAGCAGTACTTC.

CDR3 DNA sequence: TGCGCCAGCAGCCCACGGGACAGCGGATCTGGAAACACCATATATTTT. Its protein is CASSPRDSGSGNTIYF. This chain connects TRBV5-1 to TRBJ1-3; the match to TRBD1 covers 7 bases. The V gene's germline CDR1 is SGHRS and CDR2 YFSETQ. J gave up 1 base and V 4 bases, and 8 bases lay outside the gene matches. The CDR3 contains 16 residues.

CDR3 sequence: CATSGQARLQFF. The CDR3 DNA reads as TGTGCCACCAGTGGACAAGCCCGATTACAGTTCTTC. The rearrangement links TRBV24-1 to TRBJ2-1, with D hard to call. Germline V CDR1 and CDR2: KGHDR, SFDVKD. V was trimmed by 5 bases and J by 13 bases, leaving 14 bases between them. This CDR3 region has 12 residues.

The chain recombines TRBV6-2 or TRBV6-3 with TRBJ2-1; 10 bases are a match to TRBD1. This CDR3 contains 14 residues. J lost 5 bases, V lost 4 bases, and 2 bases had no gene match. Per the germline V gene, CDR1 is MNHEY and CDR2 is SVGEGT. CDR3 in amino acids: CASSLDRGHNEQFF. Here the CDR3 DNA reads TGTGCCAGCAGTTTAGACAGGGGGCACAATGAGCAGTTCTTC.

The genes are TRBV4-3 and TRBJ1-3, with 8 nucleotides matching TRBD1. The CDR3 sequence is 17 residues long. J was trimmed by 2 bases and V by 1 base; bases with no gene match: 7. Looked up from germline, CDR1 is LGHNA and CDR2 is YSLEER. The CDR3 here is CASSQASTGDTGNTIYF. CDR3 DNA: TGCGCCAGCAGCCAAGCTTCGACAGGGGATACTGGAAACACCATATATTTT.

The chain uses TRBV19 and TRBJ1-1; 7 bases match TRBD1. CDR1 and CDR2 from the germline V gene are LNHDA and SQIVND (reference sequence). J lost 6 bases, V lost 2 bases, and 6 bases had no gene match. CDR3 size: 14 residues. CDR3 coding DNA: TGTGCCAGTAGTATATACCGAGGGGGCGCTGAAGCTTTCTTT. The encoded protein is CASSIYRGGAEAFF.

The gene calls are TRBV6-6 and TRBJ1-3; TRBD1 matches at 7 bases. The length of the CDR3 is 16 residues. Trimming took 5 bases from V and 0 from J; bases not matched to a gene: 7. CDR1 and CDR2 (germline): MNHNY, SVGAGI (reference sequence). CDR3 sequence: CASSLRQGISGNTIYF. DNA of the CDR3: TGTGCCAGCAGTCTCCGACAGGGAATCTCTGGAAACACCATATATTTT.

The J gene is TRBJ2-7, the V gene TRBV27; possible D gene TRBD2, 6 bases. The V gene lost 2 bases and the J gene lost 6 bases, with 17 bases spanning the gap. Germline V gene lookup returns CDR1 MNHEY and CDR2 SMNVEV (reference sequence). The CDR3 is made up of 15 amino acids. CDR3 region: CASSLRAGPLVEQYF. The CDR3 DNA is TGTGCCAGCAGTTTAAGGGCGGGACCTTTGGTCGAGCAGTACTTC.

This rearrangement joins TRBV28 to TRBJ1-3; TRBD1 agrees at 8 bases. The CDR3 has 14 amino acids. Unmatched junction bases numbered 9, after V lost 7 bases and J lost 7 bases. Per the germline V gene, CDR1 is MDHEN and CDR2 is SYDVKM. CDR3 DNA: TGTGCCAGCACCCTGTCCGACAGGGGTAACACCATATATTTT. It codes for CASTLSDRGNTIYF. The variable domain in full, completed from reference TRBV28 and TRBJ1-3, reads DVKVTQSSRYLVKRTGEKVFLECVQDMDHENMFWYRQDPGLGLRLIYFSYDVKMKEKGDIPEGYSVSREKKERFSLILESASTNQTSMYLCASTLSDRGNTIYFGEGSWLTVV.

The chain recombines TRBV19 with TRBJ1-4, with 8 bases aligning to TRBD1. The CDR3 spans 17 residues. Per germline, CDR1 LNHDA and CDR2 SQIVND (reference sequence). V shed 6 bases, J shed 0 bases, and the junction held 9 bases outside the gene matches. CDR3 sequence (DNA): TGTGCCAGTAGGACAGGGGTTTTACCTGCAACTAATGAAAAACTGTTTTTT. The encoded protein is CASRTGVLPATNEKLFF.

The gene calls are TRBV5-6 and TRBJ2-7; 10 bases are a match to TRBD1. The CDR3 contains 16 residues. The J segment lost 4 bases and the V segment lost 4 bases, leaving 11 bases of the junction unmatched. Germline V gene sequence: CDR1 SGHDT, CDR2 YYEEEE. The CDR3 region is CASSLQPGQGNYEQYF. The DNA for the CDR3 is TGTGCCAGCAGCCTTCAACCGGGACAGGGGAATTACGAGCAGTACTTC.

V is TRBV30 and J is TRBJ2-7; D is unresolved. In germline, CDR1 is GTSNPN, CDR2 SVGIG (reference sequence). Trimming removed 0 bases at V and 2 bases at J, with 8 bases between. CDR3 length: 13 residues. CDR3 protein: CAWSVGGTYEQYF. In nucleotides, the CDR3 is TGTGCCTGGAGTGTTGGCGGAACCTACGAGCAGTACTTC.

The J gene is TRBJ2-1, the V gene TRBV7-8; 7 positions agree with TRBD2. Germline lookup yields CDR1 SGHVS and CDR2 FQNEAQ. V trimming: 6 bases; J trimming: 4 bases; junction bases outside the gene matches: 12. This CDR3 contains 16 residues. CDR3 sequence (DNA): TGTGCCAGCAGGGTATTTAGCGGGCTGTTTTACAATGAGCAGTTCTTC. It yields the protein CASRVFSGLFYNEQFF.

The table lists this clone with a few counts. The V call is TRBV10-1, the J call TRBJ2-7; unclear D gene. The CDR3 is 12 amino acids. Trimming pared 3 bases from V and 12 bases from J, leaving 15 bases between. The germline V gene has CDR1 WNHNN and CDR2 SYGVQD (reference sequence). CDR3 nucleotide sequence: TGCGCCAGCAGTGACGTCTTACATGGCAGGTACTTC. Its protein product is CASSDVLHGRYF.

CDR3 DNA sequence: TGTGCCAGCAGCGCCCGGGACATGATCTACAATGAGCAGTTCTTC. Its protein product is CASSARDMIYNEQFF. The chain is built from TRBV5-4 and TRBJ2-1; D is perhaps TRBD1 (6 bases). The V and J ends lost 4 bases and 3 bases respectively, with 14 bases between them. Germline V gene sequence: CDR1 SGHNT, CDR2 YYREEE (reference sequence). The CDR3 sequence is 15 residues long.

The chain carries TRBV7-2 and TRBJ2-1; D call uncertain. Germline loops: CDR1 SGHTA, CDR2 FQGNSA. This CDR3 has 13 amino acids. V was shortened by 3 bases and J by 5 bases, with 8 bases between the two germline ends. DNA for the CDR3: TGTGCCAGCAGCTTGCGGTCCAACAATGAGCAGTTCTTC. It yields the protein CASSLRSNNEQFF.